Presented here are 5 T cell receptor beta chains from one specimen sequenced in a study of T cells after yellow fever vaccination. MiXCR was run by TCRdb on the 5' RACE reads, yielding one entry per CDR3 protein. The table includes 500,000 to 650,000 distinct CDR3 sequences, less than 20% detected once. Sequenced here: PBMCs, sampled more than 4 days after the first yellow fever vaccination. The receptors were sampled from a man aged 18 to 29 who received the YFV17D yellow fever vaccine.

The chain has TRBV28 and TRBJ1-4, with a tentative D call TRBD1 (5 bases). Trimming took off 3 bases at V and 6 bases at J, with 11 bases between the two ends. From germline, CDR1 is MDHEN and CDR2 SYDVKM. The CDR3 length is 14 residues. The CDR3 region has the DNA TGTGCCAGCAGTTTGTCAGGGTCGGATGAAAAACTGTTTTTT. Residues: CASSLSGSDEKLFF.

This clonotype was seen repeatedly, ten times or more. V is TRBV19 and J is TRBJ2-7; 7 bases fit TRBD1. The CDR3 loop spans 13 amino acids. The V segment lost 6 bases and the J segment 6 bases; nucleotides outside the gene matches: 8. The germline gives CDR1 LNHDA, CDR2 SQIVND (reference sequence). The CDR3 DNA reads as TGTGCCAGTAGCCCAAACAGGGGTCTCGAGCAGTACGTC. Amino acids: CASSPNRGLEQYV.

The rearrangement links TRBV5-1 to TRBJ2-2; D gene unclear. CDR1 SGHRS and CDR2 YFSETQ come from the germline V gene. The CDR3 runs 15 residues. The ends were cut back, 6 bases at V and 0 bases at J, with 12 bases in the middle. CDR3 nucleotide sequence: TGCGCCAGCACCACCCTGGGCCCGAACACCGGGGAGCTGTTTTTT. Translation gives CASTTLGPNTGELFF. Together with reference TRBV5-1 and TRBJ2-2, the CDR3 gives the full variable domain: KAGVTQTPRYLIKTRGQQVTLSCSPISGHRSVSWYQQTPGQGLQFLFEYFSETQRNKGNFPGRFSGRQFSNSRSEMNVSTLELGDSALYLCASTTLGPNTGELFFGEGSRLTVL.

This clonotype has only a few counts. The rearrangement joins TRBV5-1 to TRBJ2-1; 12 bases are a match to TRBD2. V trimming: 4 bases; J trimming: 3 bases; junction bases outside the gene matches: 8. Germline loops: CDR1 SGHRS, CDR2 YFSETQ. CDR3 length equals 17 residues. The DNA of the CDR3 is TGCGCCAGCAGCCATAGACTAGCGGGGGCCCTCTACAATGAGCAGTTCTTC. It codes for CASSHRLAGALYNEQFF.

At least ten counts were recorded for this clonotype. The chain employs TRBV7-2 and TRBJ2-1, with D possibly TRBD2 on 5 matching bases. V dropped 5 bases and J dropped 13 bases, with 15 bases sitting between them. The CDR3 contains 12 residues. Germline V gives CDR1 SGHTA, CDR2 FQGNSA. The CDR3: CASSLIFGVQFF. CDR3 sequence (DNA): TGTGCCAGCAGCCTGATCTTCGGGGTTCAGTTCTTC.